This T cell receptor beta chain was sequenced in a study of blood T cell repertoires in COVID-19. This table comes from immunoSEQ multiplex PCR, and its TCRdb copy is limited to in-frame clones, with some not included. The sample comprises approximately 97,000 clones, over 75% of which are singletons, and about 1.7% rests with the top ten. The V and J ends lost 3 bases and 5 bases respectively, with 19 bases between them. Germline CDR1 reads LNHDA; CDR2 reads SQIVND (reference sequence). This CDR3 has 17 residues. The TCR was taken from a man in his fifties or sixties with acute or convalescent COVID-19. The sample was peripheral blood. This chain links TRBV19 with TRBJ1-4; the D gene is possibly TRBD1 (5 bases). The CDR3 nucleotides read TGTGCCAGTAGTATCTTAGGCGTGACAGCCGCAAATGAAAAACTGTTTTTT. Its protein is CASSILGVTAANEKLFF. The full variable domain, in which reference TRBV19 and TRBJ1-4 provide the parts outside the CDR3, is DGGITQSPKYLFRKEGQNVTLSCEQNLNHDAMYWYRQDPGQGLRLIYYSQIVNDFQKGDIAEGYSVSREKKESFPLTVTSAQKNPTAFYLCASSILGVTAANEKLFFGSGTQLSVL.